This T cell receptor (beta chain) was found in a study of blood T cell repertoires in COVID-19. Study at large: Whether acute or convalescent, the COVID-19 samples came from the United States, Italy and Spain. PBMCs, B-cell-depleted T cells, or T cells provided the cDNA or gDNA that made up the material.

Original processing notes: Amplification from reference gene primers served as the basis for estimated nucleated cell counts. TCRdb keeps only in-frame clones here, not all; method: immunoSEQ multiplex PCR. V and J calls plus clone size are reproduced from that table; the DNA served to infer D and trimming. The sample has 110,000 to 150,000 clones; around 89% are singletons. CDR1 is SEHNR and CDR2 is FQNEAQ in the germline V gene (reference sequence). This CDR3 spans 11 amino acids. V lost 2 bases and J lost 8, with 6 bases in between. The sequencing input was peripheral blood. The receptor's source is a man aged 60 to 75 with active or convalescent COVID-19. The rearrangement uses TRBV7-9 and TRBJ1-2; D not resolved. CDR3 in amino acids: CASSLYSGYTF. CDR3 nucleotide sequence: TGTGCCAGCAGCTTATATAGCGGCTACACCTTC.